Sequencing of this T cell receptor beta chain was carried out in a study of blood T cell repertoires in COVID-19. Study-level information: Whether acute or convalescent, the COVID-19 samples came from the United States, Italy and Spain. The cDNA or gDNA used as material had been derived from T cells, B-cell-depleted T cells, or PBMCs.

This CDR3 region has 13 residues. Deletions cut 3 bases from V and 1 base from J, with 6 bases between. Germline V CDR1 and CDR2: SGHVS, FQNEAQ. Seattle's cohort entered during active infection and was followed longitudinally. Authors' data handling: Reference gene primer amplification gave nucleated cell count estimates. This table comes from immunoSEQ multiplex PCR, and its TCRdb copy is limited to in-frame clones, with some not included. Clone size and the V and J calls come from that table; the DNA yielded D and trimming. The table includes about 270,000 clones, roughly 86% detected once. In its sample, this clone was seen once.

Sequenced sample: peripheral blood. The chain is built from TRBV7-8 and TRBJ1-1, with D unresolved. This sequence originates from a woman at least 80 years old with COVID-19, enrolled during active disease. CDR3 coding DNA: TGTGCCAGCAGCTTTTCTAGGAACACTGAAGCTTTCTTT. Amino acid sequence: CASSFSRNTEAFF.